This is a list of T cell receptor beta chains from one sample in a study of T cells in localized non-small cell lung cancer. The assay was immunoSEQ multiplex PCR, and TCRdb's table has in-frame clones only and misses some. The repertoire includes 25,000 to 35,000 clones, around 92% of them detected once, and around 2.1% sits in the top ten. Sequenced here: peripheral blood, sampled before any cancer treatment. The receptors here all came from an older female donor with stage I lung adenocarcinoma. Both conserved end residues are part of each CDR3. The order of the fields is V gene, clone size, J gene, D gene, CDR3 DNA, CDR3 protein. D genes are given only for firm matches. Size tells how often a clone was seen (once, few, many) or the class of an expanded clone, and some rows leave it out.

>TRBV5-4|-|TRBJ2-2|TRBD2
TGTGCCAGCAGCTTGGAGGGCGGGGGTGTCACCGGGGAGCTGTTTTTT
CASSLEGGGVTGELFF
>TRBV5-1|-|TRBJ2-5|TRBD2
TGCGCCAGCAGCCCCAGCGGGGGGTCCGTCGAGACCCAGTACTTC
CASSPSGGSVETQYF
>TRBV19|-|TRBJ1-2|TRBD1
TGTGCCAGTAGTCAAGGGACAGGAGCTAACTATGGCTACACCTTC
CASSQGTGANYGYTF
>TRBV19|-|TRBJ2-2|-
TGTGCCAGTAGCGAATTTGGCCGGACCGGGGAGCTGTTTTTT
CASSEFGRTGELFF
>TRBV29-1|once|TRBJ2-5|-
TGCAGCGTTGATTGGGTATTAGAGACCCAGTACTTC
CSVDWVLETQYF
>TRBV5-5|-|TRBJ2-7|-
TGTGCCAGCAGCCGAGTACAGGGAGAGTCCTACGAGCAGTACTTC
CASSRVQGESYEQYF
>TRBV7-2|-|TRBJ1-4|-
TGTGCCAGCAGCTTAGAGACAGCCAGAGGTGAAAAACTGTTTTTT
CASSLETARGEKLFF
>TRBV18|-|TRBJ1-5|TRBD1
TGTGCCAGCTCACCCGCGACAGGGTTGATTCAGCCCCAGCATTTT
CASSPATGLIQPQHF
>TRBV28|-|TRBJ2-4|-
TGTGCCAGCACCGGCGGGAACATTCAGTACTTC
CASTGGNIQYF
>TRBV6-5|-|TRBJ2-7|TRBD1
TGTGCCAGCGCCGGGGACAGCTCCTACGAGCAGTACTTC
CASAGDSSYEQYF
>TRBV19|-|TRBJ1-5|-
TGTGCCAGTAGTACCTATCCCAGGGTTGGACAGCCCCAGCATTTT
CASSTYPRVGQPQHF
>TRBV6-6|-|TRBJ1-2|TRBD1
TGTGCCAGCAGTTACTCTAGGACAGGGAACGGCTACACCTTC
CASSYSRTGNGYTF
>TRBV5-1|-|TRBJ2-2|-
TGCGCCAGCAGCTTGGACGGGTGGAGCGGGGAGCTGTTTTTT
CASSLDGWSGELFF
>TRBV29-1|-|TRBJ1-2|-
TGCAGCGTCCAAACAGGATATGGCTACACCTTC
CSVQTGYGYTF
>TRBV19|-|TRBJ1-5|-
TGTGCCAGTAGCACGGGAGTTGCGAGCAATCAGCCCCAGCATTTT
CASSTGVASNQPQHF
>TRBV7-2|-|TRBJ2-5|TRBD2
TGTGCCAGCAGCTTAGGACGGGGGGGACAAGAGACCCAGTACTTC
CASSLGRGGQETQYF
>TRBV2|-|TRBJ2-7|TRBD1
TGTGCCAGCAAGGGACAGCTTACGTCCTACGAGCAGTACTTC
CASKGQLTSYEQYF
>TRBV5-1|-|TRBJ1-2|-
TGCGCCAGCAGCTTGGAGGCAGTCTATGGCTACACCTTC
CASSLEAVYGYTF
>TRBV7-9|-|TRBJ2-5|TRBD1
TGTGCCAGCAGCGAGGACAGGGGGCGACCAGAGACCCAGTACTTC
CASSEDRGRPETQYF
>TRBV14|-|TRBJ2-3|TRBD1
TGTGCCAGCAGCGAACCAGGGGGACCGACAGATACGCAGTATTTT
CASSEPGGPTDTQYF
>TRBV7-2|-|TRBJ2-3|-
TGTGCCAGCAGCTTAGCGGGACCCAACACAGATACGCAGTATTTT
CASSLAGPNTDTQYF
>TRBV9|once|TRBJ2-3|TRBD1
TGTGCCAGCAGCTCACAGAGCCTCGGGACAGGGGGGAGAGATACGCAGTATTTT
CASSSQSLGTGGRDTQYF
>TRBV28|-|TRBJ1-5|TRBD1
TGTGCCAGCAGTTACCAGACAGGGGTAAGCAATCAGCCCCAGCATTTT
CASSYQTGVSNQPQHF
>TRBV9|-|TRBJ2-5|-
TGTGCCAGCAGCGGGGGGTCCCGGGACTACCAAGAGACCCAGTACTTC
CASSGGSRDYQETQYF
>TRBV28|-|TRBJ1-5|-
TGTGCCAGCAGTCCACTGACAGGCTATAGCAATCAGCCCCAGCATTTT
CASSPLTGYSNQPQHF
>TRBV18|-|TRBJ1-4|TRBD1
TGTGCCAGCTCACCAAAGGACAGGGAAAAACTGTTTTTT
CASSPKDREKLFF
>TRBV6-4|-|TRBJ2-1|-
TGTGCCAGCAGACGGGATCCTCCCAGTTACAATGAGCAGTTCTTC
CASRRDPPSYNEQFF
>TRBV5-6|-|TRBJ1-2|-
TGTGCCAGCAGTCAACTAACAGGGAATCTCTATGGCTACACCTTC
CASSQLTGNLYGYTF
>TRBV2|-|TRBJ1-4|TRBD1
TGTGCCAGCAGTGAAGACAGGGGGCGTGAAAAACTGTTTTTT
CASSEDRGREKLFF
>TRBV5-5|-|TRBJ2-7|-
TGTGCCAGCAGCAGTCCCACGGTTAGCTCCTACGAGCAGTACTTC
CASSSPTVSSYEQYF